The T cell receptor (beta chain) described here comes from a study of blood T cell repertoires in COVID-19. The V segment lost 7 bases and the J segment 4 bases; nucleotides outside the gene matches: 15. Looked up from germline, CDR1 is SQVTM and CDR2 is ANQGSEA. CDR3 length: 17 amino acids. Here immunoSEQ multiplex PCR was the method, and the copy in TCRdb shows in-frame clones only, minus some. The data contain around 97,000 clones, about 86% of them singletons. The receptor's source is a human donor in a cohort sampled during active COVID-19. The material sequenced was peripheral blood. The V call is TRBV29-1, the J call TRBJ2-2; 10 bases fit TRBD2. CDR3 amino acids: CSAGGGSGRFGTGELFF. CDR3 DNA sequence: TGCAGCGCTGGCGGGGGTAGCGGGAGGTTTGGCACCGGGGAGCTGTTTTTT.